This T cell receptor (beta chain) appears in the sequencing data of a study of blood T cell repertoires in COVID-19. Study in general: Samples of COVID-19 (acute and convalescent) were obtained from the United States, Italy and Spain. PBMCs, B-cell-depleted T cells, or T cells were the source of the cDNA or gDNA that made up the material.

In the authors' workflow: Amplification of reference gene primers provided the estimated nucleated cell counts. The repertoire was sequenced with immunoSEQ multiplex PCR; TCRdb's copy has only in-frame clones and lacks some. For V, J and clone size, that table is used; D and trimming come from the DNA. The table lists some 220,000 clones, approximately 84% of them singletons. Germline V CDR1 and CDR2: ENHRY, SYGVKD. Trimming took 4 bases from V and 2 from J, leaving 11 bases between them. This CDR3 is built from 14 residues. Specimen: peripheral blood. The receptor's source is a man between 45 and 60 years old with acute or convalescent COVID-19. J is TRBJ1-1 and V is TRBV10-3; tentatively, D is TRBD1 (5 bases). The CDR3 region is CAISGGRTNTEAFF. The CDR3 DNA reads TGTGCCATCAGTGGCGGCAGGACAAACACTGAAGCTTTCTTT.